This T cell receptor beta chain appears in the sequencing data of a study of T cell responses to AZD1222 COVID-19 vaccine. V lost 5 bases and J 0 bases, leaving 11 bases between the germline ends. CDR1 and CDR2 (germline): SEHNR, FQNEAQ (reference sequence). CDR3 size: 14 residues. Some clones are missing from TCRdb's copy, which holds only in-frame ones; the method was immunoSEQ multiplex PCR. The sample has around 78,000 clones; 90% are singletons. This rearrangement joins TRBV7-9 to TRBJ2-7; D is perhaps TRBD1 (5 bases). The clonotype originates from an adult who received the AZD1222 COVID-19 vaccine. The material was peripheral blood, obtained 28 days after the second AZD1222 dose. CDR3 loop: CASSRQTNSYEQYF. Written as DNA, the CDR3 is TGTGCCAGCAGCCGACAGACGAACTCCTACGAGCAGTACTTC. The full variable domain, in which reference TRBV7-9 and TRBJ2-7 provide the parts outside the CDR3, is DTGVSQNPRHKITKRGQNVTFRCDPISEHNRLYWYRQTLGQGPEFLTYFQNEAQLEKSRLLSDRFSAERPKGSFSTLEIQRTEQGDSAMYLCASSRQTNSYEQYFGPGTRLTVT.